The 17 T cell receptor beta chains in this list originate from one sample, sequenced in a study of cytomegalovirus exposure and HLA in healthy donors. The method was immunoSEQ multiplex PCR; TCRdb's version includes in-frame clones alone and lacks a portion of them. The sample records 150,000 to 200,000 clones, about 90% being singletons. The specimen sequenced was PBMCs. Source of these receptors: a young woman in good health and CMV-seropositive.

The chain uses TRBV13 and TRBJ2-7, with 8 positions matching TRBD2. The CDR3 has 14 amino acids. Germline CDR1 and CDR2: PRHDT and FYEKMQ (reference sequence). With V trimmed by 5 bases and J by 1 base, 4 bases remained unmatched. The CDR3, as DNA: TGTGCCAGCAGCCTTGGACTAGCTTCCTACGAGCAGTACTTC. Protein: CASSLGLASYEQYF. Full variable domain (missing parts from reference TRBV13 and TRBJ2-7): AAGVIQSPRHLIKEKRETATLKCYPIPRHDTVYWYQQGPGQDPQFLISFYEKMQSDKGSIPDRFSAQQFSDYHSELNMSSLELGDSALYFCASSLGLASYEQYFGPGTRLTVT.

V gene TRBV5-1 combines with J gene TRBJ2-7; 8 bases fit TRBD2. Trimming removed 4 bases from V and 3 bases from J; junction bases left unmatched: 6. Germline V gene sequence: CDR1 SGHRS, CDR2 YFSETQ. The length of the CDR3 is 14 residues. DNA of the CDR3: TGCGCCAGCAGCCCCACTAGCGGCCTCTACGAGCAGTACTTC. Amino acid sequence: CASSPTSGLYEQYF. Together with reference TRBV5-1 and TRBJ2-7, the CDR3 gives the full variable domain: KAGVTQTPRYLIKTRGQQVTLSCSPISGHRSVSWYQQTPGQGLQFLFEYFSETQRNKGNFPGRFSGRQFSNSRSEMNVSTLELGDSALYLCASSPTSGLYEQYFGPGTRLTVT.

The rearrangement joins TRBV5-4 to TRBJ2-5; D perhaps matches TRBD2 (5 bases). The CDR3 consists of 14 residues. Trimming removed 3 bases at V and 5 bases at J, with 14 bases between. Germline V gene sequence: CDR1 SGHNT, CDR2 YYREEE (reference sequence). CDR3 nucleotide sequence: TGTGCCAGCAGCTGGTCCCCCGCGGGCGAGACCCAGTACTTC. It encodes CASSWSPAGETQYF.

The DNA of the CDR3 is TGTGCCAGCAGGATGGGACAGAGCATGAACACTGAAGCTTTCTTT. Protein sequence: CASRMGQSMNTEAFF. The chain joins TRBV27 to TRBJ1-1; 7 bases fit TRBD1. The CDR3 consists of 15 residues. The trim removed 6 bases at V and 0 bases at J, leaving 7 bases unmatched. The germline CDR1 and CDR2 sequences are MNHEY and SMNVEV (reference sequence).

This chain links TRBV9 with TRBJ2-5; 12 bases are a match to TRBD2. Germline V gene sequence: CDR1 SGDLS, CDR2 YYNGEE. This CDR3 has 16 residues. V shed 4 bases and J 1 base; nucleotides not matched to a gene: 5. The CDR3 loop is CASSLGLAGAQETQYF. The CDR3 DNA reads TGTGCCAGCAGCCTGGGACTAGCGGGCGCCCAAGAGACCCAGTACTTC.

This chain connects TRBV19 to TRBJ2-6; 8 bases are a match to TRBD1. CDR1 and CDR2 from the germline V gene are LNHDA and SQIVND (reference sequence). The CDR3 is 16 amino acids. J lost 2 bases, V lost 5 bases, and 5 bases had no gene match. The CDR3 here is CASSVLTGAGANVLTF. Here the CDR3 DNA reads TGTGCCAGTAGTGTATTGACAGGGGCTGGGGCCAACGTCCTGACTTTC.

J is TRBJ1-2 and V is TRBV6-1, with TRBD1 as a possible D gene (5 bases). Germline V gene sequence: CDR1 MNHNS, CDR2 SASEGT. This CDR3 is built from 12 residues. V lost 3 bases and J lost 7, with 9 bases in between. The DNA of the CDR3 is TGTGCCAGCAGTGACAGGGTTGTTGGCTACACCTTC. As protein: CASSDRVVGYTF.

The genes are TRBV5-1 and TRBJ2-7; 8 bases align to TRBD2. Germline CDR1 SGHRS, CDR2 YFSETQ. The CDR3 runs to 15 residues. V gave up 6 bases and J gave up 0 bases; unmatched junction bases: 8. CDR3 in amino acids: CASTPRSGGSYEQYF. The CDR3 DNA sequence: TGCGCCAGCACCCCTCGGAGCGGGGGCTCCTACGAGCAGTACTTC.

The chain carries TRBV6-4 and TRBJ2-1; TRBD2 might be the D (6 bases). Germline CDR1 is MRHNA and CDR2 is SNTAGT. The CDR3 is 16 residues long. V was clipped by 4 bases and J by 1 base, with 14 bases between them. CDR3 DNA sequence: TGTGCCAGCAGTGCTCGGGCGGGGCGATCCTACAATGAGCAGTTCTTC. Its protein is CASSARAGRSYNEQFF.

In this sample, this clone turned up once. This chain joins TRBV6-5 and TRBJ2-7, with D maybe TRBD2 (6 bases). The CDR3 extends over 13 amino acids. V was shortened by 4 bases and J by 3 bases, with 10 bases between the two germline ends. Germline assignment: CDR1 MNHEY and CDR2 SVGAGI. The CDR3 reads CASSWQGGYEQYF. The DNA of the CDR3 is TGTGCCAGCAGTTGGCAGGGAGGCTACGAGCAGTACTTC.

The genes are TRBV28 and TRBJ2-2; 7 nucleotides align to TRBD1. Looked up from germline, CDR1 is MDHEN and CDR2 is SYDVKM. The CDR3 covers 14 residues. V lost 6 bases to trimming and J lost 6 bases; unmatched junction nucleotides: 7. The CDR3 here is CASRPDRVPGELFF. The CDR3 DNA is TGTGCCAGCAGACCAGACAGGGTACCCGGGGAGCTGTTTTTT.

The CDR3 DNA reads TGTGCCAGCAGTTCAGGAAGTGGCTATGGCTACACCTTC. Translation: CASSSGSGYGYTF. V gene TRBV27 combines with J gene TRBJ1-2, with unresolved D. The V gene's germline CDR1 is MNHEY and CDR2 SMNVEV (reference sequence). V was shortened by 4 bases and J by 4 bases, with 10 bases between the two germline ends. The CDR3 is 13 amino acids.

This chain joins TRBV5-1 and TRBJ2-1, with 15 bases lining up with TRBD2. The ends lost 4 bases at V and 2 bases at J; junction bases unmatched: 4. The germline CDR1 and CDR2 sequences are SGHRS and YFSETQ. The length of the CDR3 is 17 residues. The CDR3 spells CASSSGLAGGTYNEQFF. CDR3 DNA: TGCGCCAGCAGCAGCGGACTAGCGGGAGGGACCTACAATGAGCAGTTCTTC.

This clone appeared once. J is TRBJ2-1 and V is TRBV28, with TRBD2 identical over 10 bases. The CDR3 spans 16 residues. Unmatched junction bases numbered 8, after V lost 5 bases and J lost 4 bases. The germline gives CDR1 MDHEN, CDR2 SYDVKM. The CDR3: CASSQSSGSLYNEQFF. The CDR3 DNA reads as TGTGCCAGCAGTCAGTCTAGCGGGAGCCTATACAATGAGCAGTTCTTC.

The chain joins TRBV6-6 to TRBJ2-2; TRBD1 agrees at 7 bases. The germline V gene encodes CDR1 MNHNY and CDR2 SVGAGI (reference sequence). There are 14 residues in the CDR3. V was pared by 2 bases and J by 4 bases, with 1 base of the junction left unmatched. As DNA, the CDR3 is TGTGCCAGCAGTTACCGGGACAGCACCGGGGAGCTGTTTTTT. This codes for CASSYRDSTGELFF.

The chain is built from TRBV9 and TRBJ2-1; 10 bases align to TRBD1. With 3 bases clipped from V and 6 bases from J, the junction kept 9 bases outside the gene matches. The germline gives CDR1 SGDLS, CDR2 YYNGEE. This CDR3 is built from 16 residues. The CDR3 here is CASSAPGTGATNEQFF. The CDR3 DNA follows: TGTGCCAGCAGCGCTCCCGGGACAGGGGCTACCAATGAGCAGTTCTTC.

The genes are TRBV7-2 and TRBJ1-3; the D gene is possibly TRBD1 (5 bases). CDR3 length: 14 amino acids. V shed 1 base and J shed 7 bases, with 11 bases lying between them. Germline V gene lookup returns CDR1 SGHTA and CDR2 FQGNSA. CDR3 loop: CASSLGRGLNTIYF. The CDR3 nucleotides are TGTGCCAGCAGCTTAGGGCGGGGGTTGAACACCATATATTTT.